The 18 T cell receptor beta chains reported below all come from one sample, sequenced in a study of shared clonotypes between healthy human individuals (dated by TCRdb to the early 2020s). Library prep was done by the immunoSEQ multiplex PCR assay. The table comes from immuneACCESS by way of TCRdb, which keeps in-frame sequences with V and J called. Part of the clones is missing from these tables; in studies checked, under half for an unresolved V gene and the rest for unknown reasons. This sample has approximately 1,500,000 clones in its table, and 95% to 99% of those were observed once. Less than 0.55% of the sample lies in the top ten. Sequenced input: naive CD4+ T cells sorted from blood. The cell subset or site label for this specimen denotes: CD45RA+ positively selected. Receptor source: a man between 25 and 39 years old in good health.

The chain joins TRBV28 to TRBJ2-7; a possible D gene is TRBD2 (6 bases). Germline loops: CDR1 MDHEN, CDR2 SYDVKM. Trimming removed 6 bases at V and 3 bases at J, with 15 bases between. The CDR3 consists of 14 residues. The DNA of the CDR3 is TGTGCCAGCAGCCTTACGGGAGACATCTACGAGCAGTACTTC. This encodes CASSLTGDIYEQYF. Full variable domain (remainder filled in from reference TRBV28 and TRBJ2-7): DVKVTQSSRYLVKRTGEKVFLECVQDMDHENMFWYRQDPGLGLRLIYFSYDVKMKEKGDIPEGYSVSREKKERFSLILESASTNQTSMYLCASSLTGDIYEQYFGPGTRLTVT.

J is TRBJ2-7 and V is TRBV4-3, with 7 bases lining up with TRBD1. Germline assignment: CDR1 LGHNA and CDR2 YSLEER. CDR3 size: 14 residues. Unmatched junction bases numbered 8, after V lost 1 base and J lost 8 bases. CDR3 DNA sequence: TGCGCCAGCAGCCAAGGGGGAACAGGGGCTAAGCAGTACTTC. It yields the protein CASSQGGTGAKQYF.

This clone occurred once. The chain carries TRBV6-5 and TRBJ1-5; maybe TRBD1 (5 bases). The CDR3 loop spans 15 amino acids. From germline, CDR1 is MNHEY and CDR2 SVGAGI. V lost 2 bases and J 3 bases, leaving 11 bases between the germline ends. CDR3 amino acids: CASSYRRGLNQPQHF. Written as DNA, the CDR3 is TGTGCCAGCAGTTACAGGAGGGGACTCAATCAGCCCCAGCATTTT.

The chain employs TRBV5-8 and TRBJ2-7; D unresolved. This CDR3 has 14 amino acids. The germline V gene has CDR1 SGHTS and CDR2 YDEGEE. The V end lost 4 bases, the J end lost 3 bases, and 14 bases lay between the germline ends. Here the CDR3 reads CASSTTAGLYEQYF. As DNA, the CDR3 is TGTGCCAGCAGCACCACAGCTGGCCTCTACGAGCAGTACTTC.

The chain joins TRBV2 to TRBJ1-5, with a tentative D call TRBD1 (5 bases). Germline lookup yields CDR1 SNHLY and CDR2 FYNNEI. V dropped 3 bases and J dropped 0 bases, with 9 bases sitting between them. CDR3 size: 15 residues. CDR3 coding DNA: TGTGCCAGCAGTGAGCAGGGCCATAGCAATCAGCCCCAGCATTTT. It specifies CASSEQGHSNQPQHF.

The chain recombines TRBV27 with TRBJ1-5; 9 nucleotides match TRBD1. Per the germline V gene, CDR1 is MNHEY and CDR2 is SMNVEV (reference sequence). V lost 6 bases, J lost 3 bases, and 6 bases stayed unmatched. CDR3 length: 15 amino acids. This CDR3 reads CASRPGQGINQPQHF. The CDR3, as DNA: TGTGCCAGCAGACCGGGACAGGGTATCAATCAGCCCCAGCATTTT.

The gene calls are TRBV13 and TRBJ2-2; D ambiguous. Deletions cut 5 bases from V and 4 bases from J, with 14 bases between. Looked up from germline, CDR1 is PRHDT and CDR2 is FYEKMQ (reference sequence). The CDR3 has 15 residues. The CDR3 loop reads CASSAQLRGTGELFF. CDR3 DNA: TGTGCCAGCAGCGCACAACTGCGAGGCACCGGGGAGCTGTTTTTT.

The gene calls are TRBV14 and TRBJ2-7; 12 nucleotides match TRBD2. The CDR3 sequence is 16 residues long. V gave up 5 bases and J gave up 0 bases; unmatched junction bases: 5. Germline CDR1 reads SGHDN; CDR2 reads FVKESK. The CDR3 bases are TGTGCCAGCAGCTACAGGACTAGCGGGAACTCCTACGAGCAGTACTTC. Its protein product is CASSYRTSGNSYEQYF.

This chain links TRBV28 with TRBJ2-1, with a possible D match to TRBD1 (6 bases). V lost 7 bases and J 4 bases, leaving 20 bases between the germline ends. The CDR3 runs to 16 residues. Germline CDR1 is MDHEN and CDR2 is SYDVKM. The CDR3 here is CASTQRSRGSYNEQFF. The CDR3 nucleotides read TGTGCCAGCACCCAACGGTCCAGGGGATCTTACAATGAGCAGTTCTTC.

This clone was observed once. The CDR3 DNA sequence: TGCGCCAGCAGCGGGGGACAGGCCATAACTATGAACACTGAAGCTTTCTTT. This gives the protein CASSGGQAITMNTEAFF. This sequence joins TRBV5-1 and TRBJ1-1; TRBD1 aligns across 8 bases. CDR3 length equals 17 residues. The germline V gene has CDR1 SGHRS and CDR2 YFSETQ. The V segment lost 4 bases and the J segment 0 bases; nucleotides outside the gene matches: 11.

The CDR3 coding sequence is TGCGCCAGCAGTGAGTCGTTCTCGCGAGGGAGGCCCTACGAGCAGTACTTC. As protein: CASSESFSRGRPYEQYF. This rearrangement joins TRBV10-1 to TRBJ2-7; D possibly corresponds to TRBD2 (6 bases). The CDR3 runs 17 residues. V lost 0 bases, J lost 2 bases, and 17 bases lay in between. CDR1 and CDR2 (germline): WNHNN, SYGVQD (reference sequence).

The rearrangement links TRBV18 to TRBJ2-1; a possible D gene is TRBD2 (6 bases). The CDR3 covers 16 residues. Trimming stripped 1 base from V and 5 bases from J, with 15 bases between. CDR1 and CDR2 (germline): KGHSH, LQKENI. The CDR3 nucleotides are TGTGCCAGCTCACCACTCCCCGGGGGATCGGACAATGAGCAGTTCTTC. It encodes CASSPLPGGSDNEQFF.

The CDR3 reads CAWRGQGWETQYF. Here the CDR3 DNA reads TGTGCCTGGAGGGGACAGGGATGGGAGACCCAGTACTTC. V gene TRBV30 combines with J gene TRBJ2-5; 9 positions match TRBD1. The V gene's germline CDR1 is GTSNPN and CDR2 SVGIG (reference sequence). V trimming: 3 bases; J trimming: 5 bases; junction bases outside the gene matches: 4. There are 13 residues in the CDR3.

CDR3 nucleotides: TGTGCCAGTAGTATACTCCCGGGAGGGCCGGGTGAGCAGTTCTTC. Translating gives CASSILPGGPGEQFF. The gene calls are TRBV19 and TRBJ2-1; 8 bases are shared with TRBD2. The CDR3 loop spans 15 amino acids. The germline CDR1 and CDR2 sequences are LNHDA and SQIVND (reference sequence). V was pared by 2 bases and J by 9 bases, with 9 bases of the junction left unmatched.

The chain links TRBV6-1 to TRBJ2-3; no reliable D call. Germline V gene lookup returns CDR1 MNHNS and CDR2 SASEGT. CDR3 size: 17 residues. With 0 bases removed from V and 0 bases from J, the gap between germline ends came to 13 bases. CDR3 in amino acids: CASSEASRRSSTDTQYF. CDR3 nucleotide sequence: TGTGCCAGCAGTGAAGCGAGTCGACGATCTAGCACAGATACGCAGTATTTT.

The chain links TRBV28 to TRBJ2-1; D not resolved. The germline gives CDR1 MDHEN, CDR2 SYDVKM. Trimming stripped 5 bases from V and 0 bases from J, with 14 bases between. This CDR3 spans 16 amino acids. The CDR3 here is CASSQLTPSSYNEQFF. CDR3 in DNA: TGTGCCAGCAGTCAACTAACACCTAGCTCCTACAATGAGCAGTTCTTC.

The chain is built from TRBV7-2 and TRBJ1-1; D is perhaps TRBD1 (5 bases). The CDR3 is 14 amino acids. Trimming stripped 1 base from V and 4 bases from J, with 10 bases between. The germline V gene has CDR1 SGHTA and CDR2 FQGNSA. The CDR3 nucleotides are TGTGCCAGCAGCTTAGGAGGGGTCGGCACTGAAGCTTTCTTT. Protein product: CASSLGGVGTEAFF.

The V and J genes are TRBV29-1 and TRBJ2-1; D is possibly TRBD1 (6 bases). V lost 1 base, J lost 8 bases, and 15 bases lay in between. Looked up from germline, CDR1 is SQVTM and CDR2 is ANQGSEA. CDR3 size: 14 residues. DNA of the CDR3: TGCAGCGTTGAAGCAGGGGCCCGTCGGGATGAGCAGTTCTTC. Its translation: CSVEAGARRDEQFF.